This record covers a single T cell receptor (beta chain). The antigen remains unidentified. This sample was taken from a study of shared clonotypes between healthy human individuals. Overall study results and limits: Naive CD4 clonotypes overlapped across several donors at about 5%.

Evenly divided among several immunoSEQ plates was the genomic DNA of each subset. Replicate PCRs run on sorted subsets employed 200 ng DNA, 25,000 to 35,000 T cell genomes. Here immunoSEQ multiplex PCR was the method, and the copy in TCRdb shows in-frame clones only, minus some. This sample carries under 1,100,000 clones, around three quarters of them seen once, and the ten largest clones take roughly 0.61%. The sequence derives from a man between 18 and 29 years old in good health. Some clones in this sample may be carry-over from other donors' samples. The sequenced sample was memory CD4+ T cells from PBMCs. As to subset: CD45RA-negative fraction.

The chain's CDR3 is CASRKTGGRGTEAFF. The CDR3 coding sequence is TGTGCCAGCAGGAAGACAGGGGGCCGGGGCACTGAAGCTTTCTTT. The rearrangement joins TRBV14 to TRBJ1-1; 10 positions agree with TRBD1. The CDR3 sequence is 15 residues long. J gave up 4 bases and V 6 bases, and 8 bases lay outside the gene matches. Germline values: CDR1 SGHDN, CDR2 FVKESK. The complete variable domain, with remaining parts taken from reference TRBV14 and TRBJ1-1, reads EAGVTQFPSHSVIEKGQTVTLRCDPISGHDNLYWYRRVMGKEIKFLLHFVKESKQDESGMPNNRFLAERTGGTYSTLKVQPAELEDSGVYFCASRKTGGRGTEAFFGQGTRLTVV.